The clone carrying this TCR beta chain has more than one count but fewer than ten. These data originate in a study of T cells after yellow fever vaccination. The CDR3 totals 14 residues. V was clipped by 7 bases and J by 6 bases; unmatched bases: 9. Germline V gene data show CDR1 as DFQATT and CDR2 as SNEGSKA (reference sequence). TCRdb analysed the 5' RACE reads with MiXCR anew, one entry per CDR3 protein. The sample has just under 600,000 distinct CDR3 sequences; roughly 13% are singletons. This chain links TRBV20-1 with TRBJ2-1, with 10 positions matching TRBD1. Source: PBMCs, taken on the day of the yellow fever booster vaccination. This clonotype was obtained from a man aged 30-40 years who received the YFV17D yellow fever vaccine. CDR3 sequence (DNA): TGCAGTGTCGTCGGGACAGGGGCCTCCAATGAGCAGTTCTTC. As protein: CSVVGTGASNEQFF.